This passage covers 23 T cell receptor beta chains from one sample sequenced in a study of cytomegalovirus exposure and HLA in healthy donors. Sequencing used immunoSEQ multiplex PCR; TCRdb keeps in-frame clones, though not all of them. There are more than 250,000 clones in the sample; around 90% occur only once, and approximately 1.1% lies in the top ten. The sequenced sample consisted of PBMCs. The receptors were sampled from a woman in her 30s in good health and CMV-seropositive.

This clone was observed at least ten times. V gene TRBV30 combines with J gene TRBJ1-1, with D possibly matching TRBD1 (6 bases). Germline V gene lookup returns CDR1 GTSNPN and CDR2 SVGIG (reference sequence). V gave up 4 bases and J gave up 11 bases, with 20 bases separating them. The CDR3 runs 13 residues. In DNA, the CDR3 is TGTGCCTGGATGGGTGACAGGAGGAGCCGGGCTTTCTTT. Protein sequence: CAWMGDRRSRAFF.

This chain uses TRBV28 with TRBJ2-7, with a possible D match to TRBD1 (6 bases). The CDR3 consists of 17 residues. Germline V gives CDR1 MDHEN, CDR2 SYDVKM. Trimming left V 5 bases short and J 3 bases short, with 23 bases between. In nucleotides, the CDR3 is TGTGCCAGCAGTCCATTCCCGGGACACCCTAGGCGCTACGAGCAGTACTTC. Protein: CASSPFPGHPRRYEQYF.

This sequence joins TRBV6-1 and TRBJ2-3; D gene unclear. Trimming stripped 1 base from V and 4 bases from J, with 9 bases between. The CDR3 runs to 14 residues. Germline V gene sequence: CDR1 MNHNS, CDR2 SASEGT. The CDR3 DNA is TGTGCCAGCAGTGAAGGTAGGGCCCCAGATACGCAGTATTTT. It specifies CASSEGRAPDTQYF.

The count of this clone is one. The chain couples TRBV7-3 to TRBJ2-7; the D gene is possibly TRBD1 (5 bases). Germline CDR1 SGHTA, CDR2 FQGTGA. This CDR3 spans 14 amino acids. V lost 6 bases, J lost 2 bases, and 14 bases lay in between. CDR3 DNA: TGTGCCAGCAGTATATCTGACAGCGCCTACGAGCAGTACTTC. Encoded protein: CASSISDSAYEQYF.

The chain links TRBV13 to TRBJ2-1, with TRBD2 matching 9 bases. V lost 3 bases, J lost 4 bases, and 13 bases stayed unmatched. This CDR3 has 18 residues. Germline assignment: CDR1 PRHDT and CDR2 FYEKMQ (reference sequence). CDR3 bases: TGTGCCAGCAGCTTCCAAGACGGTAGCGGGAGTTTTTACAATGAGCAGTTCTTC. Its translation: CASSFQDGSGSFYNEQFF.

CDR3 sequence reads: CASSHFGGTSYEQYF. As DNA, the CDR3 is TGTGCCAGCAGTCACTTTGGGGGGACCTCCTACGAGCAGTACTTC. This chain links TRBV28 with TRBJ2-7; D is possibly TRBD2 (6 bases). The V end lost 5 bases, the J end lost 0 bases, and 14 bases lay between the germline ends. The V gene's germline CDR1 is MDHEN and CDR2 SYDVKM. The CDR3 has 15 residues.

The chain carries TRBV11-2 and TRBJ2-1; possibly TRBD1 or TRBD2 for D (5 bases each). The V end lost 3 bases, the J end lost 4 bases, and 19 bases lay between the germline ends. Germline loops: CDR1 SGHAT, CDR2 FQNNGV. The CDR3 has 17 residues. CDR3 in DNA: TGTGCCAGCAGCTTTGAGGGGATTTCTGGCCGATACAATGAGCAGTTCTTC. This sequence encodes CASSFEGISGRYNEQFF.

V and J are TRBV6-9 and TRBJ2-7; no clear D. The germline CDR1 and CDR2 sequences are MNHGY and SVAAGI. The CDR3 runs 14 residues. With 7 bases removed from V and 0 bases from J, the gap between germline ends came to 13 bases. The CDR3 spells CASKVGRRSYEQYF. CDR3 coding DNA: TGTGCCAGCAAAGTCGGACGGCGCTCCTACGAGCAGTACTTC.

The chain couples TRBV15 to TRBJ2-7; D possibly corresponds to TRBD1 (6 bases). The CDR3 contains 14 residues. Germline CDR1 and CDR2: LNHNV and YYDKDF (reference sequence). V was clipped by 3 bases and J by 2 bases, with 11 bases between them. The DNA for the CDR3 is TGTGCCACCAGCAGGGACAGAGGGGCCTACGAGCAGTACTTC. This gives the protein CATSRDRGAYEQYF.

The chain employs TRBV10-2 and TRBJ1-1; TRBD1 might be the D (6 bases). Germline-derived CDR1 and CDR2 are WSHSY and SAAADI. The CDR3 totals 14 residues. Trimming cost V 6 bases and J 1 base, with 12 bases left between them. The CDR3 is CASRVKGGNTEAFF. Written as DNA, the CDR3 is TGCGCCAGCAGAGTTAAAGGGGGGAACACTGAAGCTTTCTTT.

The chain couples TRBV6-6 to TRBJ1-1, with D hard to call. V was clipped by 6 bases and J by 3 bases, with 8 bases between them. Germline CDR1 MNHNY, CDR2 SVGAGI (reference sequence). The CDR3 has 12 amino acids. As DNA, the CDR3 is TGTGCCAGCAGGGGTGTGGACACTGAAGCTTTCTTT. Translation: CASRGVDTEAFF.

V and J are TRBV6-6 and TRBJ2-1; no clear D gene. This CDR3 region has 12 residues. In germline, CDR1 is MNHNY, CDR2 SVGAGI (reference sequence). The V and J ends lost 0 bases and 9 bases respectively, with 6 bases between them. The CDR3 loop is CASSYSTGEQFF. In DNA, the CDR3 is TGTGCCAGCAGTTACTCCACCGGTGAGCAGTTCTTC.

The rearrangement joins TRBV27 to TRBJ2-1; 14 nucleotides line up with TRBD2. The CDR3 covers 16 residues. CDR1 and CDR2 from the germline V gene are MNHEY and SMNVEV (reference sequence). J lost 1 base, V lost 10 bases, and 6 bases had no gene match. This CDR3 is CATRLAGGGSYNEQFF. The DNA for the CDR3 is TGTGCCACCCGACTAGCGGGAGGGGGGTCCTACAATGAGCAGTTCTTC.

The chain employs TRBV5-1 and TRBJ2-3; TRBD1 agrees at 9 bases. The CDR3 runs 15 residues. With 4 bases clipped from V and 0 bases from J, the junction kept 3 bases outside the gene matches. Germline lookup yields CDR1 SGHRS and CDR2 YFSETQ. Written as DNA, the CDR3 is TGCGCCAGCAGCCCAGGGACAGGGAGCACAGATACGCAGTATTTT. Protein product: CASSPGTGSTDTQYF.

V and J are TRBV13 and TRBJ1-3; the D is unclear. The CDR3 covers 18 residues. Trimming pared 3 bases from V and 0 bases from J, leaving 18 bases between. Germline V lookup: CDR1 PRHDT, CDR2 FYEKMQ (reference sequence). CDR3 amino acids: CASSFGGRLSFSGNTIYF. Written as DNA, the CDR3 is TGTGCCAGCAGCTTCGGAGGACGTCTCTCTTTCTCTGGAAACACCATATATTTT.

The rearrangement joins TRBV4-1 to TRBJ2-5; 7 bases line up with TRBD1. The J segment lost 1 base and the V segment lost 1 base, leaving 6 bases of the junction unmatched. CDR1 is MGHRA, CDR2 YSYEKL, per germline. This CDR3 is built from 16 residues. DNA of the CDR3: TGCGCCAGCAGCCAAGCACAGGGGAGTAGCCAAGAGACCCAGTACTTC. It translates to CASSQAQGSSQETQYF.

CDR3 sequence: CASSVGTGGFYEQYF. The CDR3 DNA sequence: TGTGCCAGCAGCGTAGGAACAGGGGGCTTCTACGAGCAGTACTTC. This chain links TRBV9 with TRBJ2-7; 9 bases align to TRBD1. V was clipped by 0 bases and J by 3 bases; unmatched bases: 4. This CDR3 has 15 amino acids. The V gene's germline CDR1 is SGDLS and CDR2 YYNGEE.

This clone appeared a few times. The chain combines TRBV7-3 with TRBJ1-6; unclear D gene. Per germline, CDR1 SGHTA and CDR2 FQGTGA. CDR3 length: 15 residues. Between the trimmed V and J ends, which lost 2 bases and 9 bases, there was a span of 14 bases. This CDR3 is CASSLLHYIRSPLHF. DNA of the CDR3: TGTGCCAGCAGCTTACTACACTATATTCGTTCACCCCTCCACTTT.

The chain has TRBV29-1 and TRBJ1-5, with D hard to call. This CDR3 comprises 13 residues. The ends were cut back, 4 bases at V and 11 bases at J, with 18 bases in the middle. Germline V gives CDR1 SQVTM, CDR2 ANQGSEA. The CDR3 spells CSVADPGIKAQHF. The CDR3 DNA reads as TGCAGCGTTGCGGACCCGGGGATCAAGGCCCAGCATTTT.

The chain employs TRBV2 and TRBJ1-5; 8 bases fit TRBD1. CDR1 is SNHLY and CDR2 is FYNNEI in the germline V gene. The V gene end was trimmed by 5 bases and the J gene end by 4 bases; junction bases not matched to a gene: 7. This CDR3 region has 15 residues. The CDR3 is CASSLGRQGNQPQHF. In nucleotides, the CDR3 is TGTGCCAGCAGTCTGGGGAGACAGGGGAATCAGCCCCAGCATTTT.

The V gene is TRBV6-5, the J gene TRBJ1-1; 8 nucleotides match TRBD1. V shed 6 bases and J 10 bases; nucleotides not matched to a gene: 10. CDR1 is MNHEY, CDR2 SVGAGI, per germline. This CDR3 is 13 amino acids long. The CDR3 DNA reads TGTGCCAGCAGAGCAGGACAGGGTAAGGGAGCTTTCTTT. It codes for CASRAGQGKGAFF.

The chain combines TRBV4-3 with TRBJ2-1, with TRBD2 matching over 9 bases. Per germline, CDR1 LGHNA and CDR2 YSLEER. This CDR3 contains 17 residues. With V trimmed by 0 bases and J by 4 bases, 7 bases remained unmatched. The CDR3 protein is CASSQDRAGGPYNEQFF. DNA of the CDR3: TGCGCCAGCAGCCAAGATCGGGCGGGGGGGCCTTACAATGAGCAGTTCTTC.

This clone is a singleton in its sample. The chain is built from TRBV2 and TRBJ2-1, with D unresolved. CDR1 SNHLY and CDR2 FYNNEI come from the germline V gene. This CDR3 is 15 amino acids long. V shed 6 bases and J shed 5 bases, with 17 bases lying between them. Here the CDR3 DNA reads TGTGCCAGCAGGGGGTTGGGATGGGTTAACAATGAGCAGTTCTTC. It yields the protein CASRGLGWVNNEQFF.